Listed here are 21 T cell receptor beta chains from one sample, sequenced in a study of OX40 agonist ivuxolimab in advanced cancers. Clones were sequenced by immunoSEQ multiplex PCR, and TCRdb holds only the in-frame ones, with some missing. Here the sample spans about 57,000 clones, about 85% being singletons. The material was CD4+ or CD8+ T cells sorted from blood, obtained in a trial of the OX40 agonist ivuxolimab. The receptor set was obtained from an adult with an advanced solid tumor such as melanoma, head and neck, liver or kidney cancer.

The gene calls are TRBV7-3 and TRBJ2-3; D call uncertain. The V end lost 2 bases, the J end lost 2 bases, and 5 bases lay between the germline ends. Germline CDR1 SGHTA, CDR2 FQGTGA. CDR3 length: 13 amino acids. CDR3: CASSLQNTDTQYF. The CDR3 nucleotides read TGTGCCAGCAGCTTACAGAACACAGATACGCAGTATTTT.

The genes are TRBV7-3 and TRBJ2-1; D may match TRBD1 or TRBD2 (5 bases each). The CDR3 runs to 12 residues. V gave up 1 base and J gave up 10 bases, with 8 bases separating them. CDR1 and CDR2 from the germline V gene are SGHTA and FQGTGA. Here the CDR3 reads CASSLRGGEQFF. Written as DNA, the CDR3 is TGTGCCAGCAGCTTAAGGGGCGGGGAGCAGTTCTTC.

The chain couples TRBV7-2 to TRBJ1-2; D may be TRBD1 (6 bases). The CDR3 runs to 12 residues. CDR1 is SGHTA and CDR2 is FQGNSA in the germline V gene. V lost 5 bases and J 8 bases, leaving 12 bases between the germline ends. The CDR3 spells CASSAGVWGYTF. The CDR3 nucleotides read TGTGCCAGCAGCGCAGGGGTGTGGGGCTACACCTTC. The full variable domain, completed using reference TRBV7-2 and TRBJ1-2, is GAGVSQSPSNKVTEKGKDVELRCDPISGHTALYWYRQSLGQGLEFLIYFQGNSAPDKSGLPSDRFSAERTGGSVSTLTIQRTQQEDSAVYLCASSAGVWGYTFGSGTRLTVV.

This chain joins TRBV27 and TRBJ1-2, with D perhaps matching TRBD1 (5 bases). Per germline, CDR1 MNHEY and CDR2 SMNVEV (reference sequence). Trimming shortened V by 1 base and J by 6 bases, and 15 bases separated the two germline ends. CDR3 length: 15 amino acids. The chain's CDR3 is CASSLYTEGGDGYTF. As DNA, the CDR3 is TGTGCCAGCAGTTTATATACCGAAGGAGGGGATGGCTACACCTTC.

This chain connects TRBV7-8 to TRBJ1-2; tentative D call: TRBD1 (5 bases). V was clipped by 2 bases and J by 4 bases, with 8 bases between them. The germline gives CDR1 SGHVS, CDR2 FQNEAQ. This CDR3 is built from 13 residues. The CDR3 coding sequence is TGTGCCAGCAGCTTATTTGGGGGCTATGGCTACACCTTC. This codes for CASSLFGGYGYTF. The entire variable domain, with the rest obtained from reference TRBV7-8 and TRBJ1-2, is as follows: GAGVSQSPRYKVAKRGQDVALRCDPISGHVSLFWYQQALGQGPEFLTYFQNEAQLDKSGLPSDRFFAERPEGSVSTLKIQRTQQEDSAVYLCASSLFGGYGYTFGSGTRLTVV.

This clone has just one count. The chain uses TRBV7-8 and TRBJ2-2; D is unresolved. Germline CDR1 reads SGHVS; CDR2 reads FQNEAQ. CDR3 size: 14 residues. V lost 0 bases, J lost 5 bases, and 7 bases lay in between. CDR3: CASSLARRTGELFF. The CDR3 DNA follows: TGTGCCAGCAGCTTAGCGCGCCGGACCGGGGAGCTGTTTTTT. Based on the CDR3 plus reference TRBV7-8 and TRBJ2-2, the full variable domain is GAGVSQSPRYKVAKRGQDVALRCDPISGHVSLFWYQQALGQGPEFLTYFQNEAQLDKSGLPSDRFFAERPEGSVSTLKIQRTQQEDSAVYLCASSLARRTGELFFGEGSRLTVL.

The rearrangement joins TRBV6-1 to TRBJ1-5; no clear D gene. Germline V gives CDR1 MNHNS, CDR2 SASEGT. CDR3 length: 13 residues. V gave up 7 bases and J gave up 2 bases, with 9 bases separating them. CDR3 region: CASIDDGNQPQHF. In DNA, the CDR3 is TGTGCCAGCATTGATGACGGCAATCAGCCCCAGCATTTT.

The V call is TRBV5-1, the J call TRBJ2-5; D is ambiguous. The J call is doubtful: the DNA matches TRBJ2-7 better. The CDR3 totals 14 residues. CDR1 and CDR2 (germline): SGHRS, YFSETQ. CDR3: CASSLAGRAYEQYF. The CDR3, as DNA: TGCGCCAGCAGCTTGGCCGGCCGGGCCTACGAGCAGTACTTC.

The gene calls are TRBV9 and TRBJ2-7, with 8 positions matching TRBD1. The junction had 13 bases not matched to a gene; V was cut back by 4 bases and J by 4 bases. The germline V gene has CDR1 SGDLS and CDR2 YYNGEE. This CDR3 is 16 amino acids long. CDR3 sequence: CASSNQATGAHYEQYF. The CDR3 nucleotides are TGTGCCAGCAGCAATCAAGCGACAGGGGCCCATTACGAGCAGTACTTC. Drawing the rest from reference TRBV9 and TRBJ2-7, the complete variable domain is DSGVTQTPKHLITATGQRVTLRCSPRSGDLSVYWYQQSLDQGLQFLIQYYNGEERAKGNILERFSAQQFPDLHSELNLSSLELGDSALYFCASSNQATGAHYEQYFGPGTRLTVT.

V and J are TRBV6-6 and TRBJ2-2; 7 bases fit TRBD1. Trimming took 7 bases from V and 6 from J; bases not matched to a gene: 11. Germline CDR1 and CDR2: MNHNY and SVGAGI (reference sequence). The CDR3 is 15 amino acids. The CDR3 coding sequence is TGTGCCAGCACTCCAAGGGGGCAGGTCTCCGGGGAGCTGTTTTTT. Its translation is CASTPRGQVSGELFF.

The V and J genes are TRBV19 and TRBJ1-2; no clear D gene. The CDR3 is 13 amino acids. Trimming pared 1 base from V and 8 bases from J, leaving 11 bases between. Germline loops: CDR1 LNHDA, CDR2 SQIVND (reference sequence). CDR3: CASSIAPAQGYTF. CDR3 nucleotides: TGTGCCAGTAGTATAGCCCCCGCGCAGGGCTACACCTTC.

The CDR3 here is CASSPTGTGGELFF. Here the CDR3 DNA reads TGTGCCAGCAGCCCGACAGGGACTGGCGGGGAGCTGTTTTTT. The chain is built from TRBV6-4 and TRBJ2-2, with TRBD1 as a possible D gene (7 bases). Per germline, CDR1 MRHNA and CDR2 SNTAGT. V gave up 6 bases and J gave up 7 bases, with 15 bases separating them. The CDR3 spans 14 residues.

This rearrangement joins TRBV6-5 to TRBJ2-7, with a possible D match to TRBD2 (5 bases). Germline values: CDR1 MNHEY, CDR2 SVGAGI. V gave up 2 bases and J gave up 4 bases, with 12 bases separating them. The CDR3 runs to 14 residues. The CDR3 sequence: CASSYGGLLYEQYF. For the CDR3, the DNA is TGTGCCAGCAGTTACGGCGGGTTACTATACGAGCAGTACTTC.

The V call is TRBV2, the J call TRBJ1-6, with D tentatively TRBD1 (6 bases). The CDR3 runs 15 residues. Trimming cost V 4 bases and J 9 bases, with 16 bases left between them. Germline V lookup: CDR1 SNHLY, CDR2 FYNNEI. The CDR3 is CASSAQQGEGSPLHF. The CDR3 coding sequence is TGTGCCAGCAGTGCCCAACAGGGAGAGGGTTCACCCCTCCACTTT.

This clone was counted between two and nine times. The chain uses TRBV7-9 and TRBJ1-5; unclear D gene. The CDR3 extends over 14 amino acids. V was clipped by 2 bases and J by 2 bases, with 7 bases between them. Germline loops: CDR1 SEHNR, CDR2 FQNEAQ (reference sequence). Here the CDR3 reads CASSLPGGNQPQHF. The CDR3 nucleotides are TGTGCCAGCAGCTTACCAGGCGGCAATCAGCCCCAGCATTTT.

The gene calls are TRBV6-5 and TRBJ1-2; D is undetermined. V lost 7 bases and J lost 3, with 18 bases in between. The CDR3 spans 15 residues. Germline CDR1 MNHEY, CDR2 SVGAGI. The CDR3 here is CASTNNLRSHYGYTF. The CDR3 DNA sequence: TGTGCCAGCACCAACAACCTACGGAGCCACTATGGCTACACCTTC.

The sample holds one count of this clone. The chain couples TRBV7-2 to TRBJ2-1; 7 bases map to TRBD2. V was pared by 2 bases and J by 7 bases, with 8 bases of the junction left unmatched. CDR1 and CDR2 (germline): SGHTA, FQGNSA. CDR3 size: 15 residues. This CDR3 is CASSLTRELWNEQFF. CDR3 nucleotides: TGTGCCAGCAGCTTAACGCGGGAGCTGTGGAATGAGCAGTTCTTC.

This chain uses TRBV2 with TRBJ2-5, with 10 bases aligning to TRBD2. The J call is uncertain, as TRBJ2-7 better fits the DNA end. CDR3 length: 15 residues. Germline values: CDR1 SNHLY, CDR2 FYNNEI. CDR3 protein: CASSGGGAGGREQYF. DNA of the CDR3: TGTGCCAGCAGTGGGGGAGGAGCGGGAGGGCGCGAGCAGTACTTC.

This chain joins TRBV9 and TRBJ2-2, with 7 bases matching TRBD1. The CDR3 consists of 16 residues. Trimming removed 2 bases from V and 4 bases from J; junction bases left unmatched: 8. Germline CDR1 is SGDLS and CDR2 is YYNGEE. Written as DNA, the CDR3 is TGTGCCAGCAGCGTCGGCGAAGGGGGCTCCACCGGGGAGCTGTTTTTT. Translating it yields CASSVGEGGSTGELFF. The full variable domain, in which reference TRBV9 and TRBJ2-2 provide the parts outside the CDR3, is DSGVTQTPKHLITATGQRVTLRCSPRSGDLSVYWYQQSLDQGLQFLIQYYNGEERAKGNILERFSAQQFPDLHSELNLSSLELGDSALYFCASSVGEGGSTGELFFGEGSRLTVL.

This clone was detected a few times. J is TRBJ2-7 and V is TRBV29-1; a weak D match, TRBD1 (5 bases). Germline V CDR1 and CDR2: SQVTM, ANQGSEA. V was trimmed by 3 bases and J by 5 bases, leaving 17 bases between them. The CDR3 totals 14 residues. The CDR3 is CSVDLGDQVNEQYF. The CDR3 nucleotides read TGCAGCGTTGATTTAGGGGATCAAGTCAACGAGCAGTACTTC.

Concerning this clone: Within the sample, other DNA sequences also encode this same CDR3. The CDR3 reads CASSFGDNTEAFF. The CDR3 DNA reads TGTGCCAGCAGTTTCGGCGACAACACTGAAGCTTTCTTT. The rearrangement links TRBV28 to TRBJ1-1; the D is unclear. The CDR3 spans 13 residues. V was pared by 3 bases and J by 2 bases, with 7 bases between. Germline V lookup: CDR1 MDHEN, CDR2 SYDVKM.